The TCR beta chain described here comes from a study of T cell repertoires in cytomegalovirus infection. Whole-study context: Indications came from public TCR beta signatures; they pointed to CMV infection and to a matching HLA type. Study-wide findings and caveats: Cumulative frequency (of public TCR beta family members) identified carriers of CMV plus the relevant HLA. HLA-C-restricted CMV-specific TCR beta clonotypes were dominant in the ex vivo response.

MiXCR, run by TCRdb on the reads, gives a single entry per CDR3 protein. There are some 220,000 distinct CDR3 sequences in the sample; about 7% occur only once, and more than 5.5% lies in the top ten. Germline V CDR1 and CDR2: DFQATT, SNEGSKA (reference sequence). This CDR3 region has 13 residues. V was trimmed by 5 bases and J by 6 bases, leaving 14 bases between them. In this sample, this clonotype turned up many times. What it recognizes is unknown. The gene calls are TRBV20-1 and TRBJ2-1; D is uncertain. This clonotype was sampled from a human donor in good health (CMV status not recorded). Some clones in this sample may be carry-over from other donors' samples. Sequenced: PBMCs. The CDR3 sequence is CSAHNTYLNEQFF. The CDR3 DNA follows: TGCAGTGCTCATAATACCTACCTCAATGAGCAGTTCTTC.